The clone carrying this T cell receptor (beta chain) came up many times. Trimming took off 3 bases at V and 2 bases at J, with 18 bases between the two ends. The CDR3 has 17 residues. The TCR beta CDR3 region was amplified from genomic DNA, with two rounds of multiplex PCR being used for the amplification. The first PCR round targeted every TRBV and TRBJ gene with specific primers. One entry per CDR3 protein, called by TCRdb with MiXCR from the multiplex PCR reads. Of some 15,000 distinct CDR3 sequences listed, about 17% are singletons. This entry comes from a study of prognosis after radiotherapy for stage I lung cancer.

The clonotype comes from a donor over 45 with non-small cell lung cancer. V usage is TRBV12-3 or TRBV12-4 and J usage is TRBJ2-3; D perhaps matches TRBD1 (7 bases). The sample here was PBMCs, taken before or after stereotactic body radiation therapy (not recorded which). CDR3 amino acids: CASSFIRRGRVTDTQYF. In nucleotides, the CDR3 is TGTGCCAGCAGTTTCATCCGGAGGGGGCGCGTCACAGATACGCAGTATTTT.